In its sample, the clone carrying this T cell receptor (beta chain) was seen a few times. Its antigen remains unidentified. The data stem from a study of cytomegalovirus exposure and HLA in healthy donors. The overall study: A prior analysis found fewer than 120 million unique TCR beta sequences from roughly 180 million T cells. Overall study findings and caveats: In an earlier analysis, about 87% or about 30%: the productive usage of most TCR beta V segments. Researchers had no immune exposure information except CMV serostatus available.

60 Vbeta and 13 Jbeta primers were used in PCR. Sequencing used immunoSEQ multiplex PCR; TCRdb keeps in-frame clones, though not all of them. The sample yields approximately 81,000 clones, over 70% seen once. The germline V gene encodes CDR1 LNHDA and CDR2 SQIVND (reference sequence). The ends were cut back, 5 bases at V and 0 bases at J, with 14 bases in the middle. The CDR3 covers 16 residues. Source material: PBMCs. The chain carries TRBV19 and TRBJ1-3; D perhaps matches TRBD1 (6 bases). The TCR sequence derives from a man aged 45 to 65 in good health and CMV-seropositive. The CDR3 sequence: CASSLGTLVSGNTIYF. CDR3 bases: TGTGCCAGTAGTCTCGGGACACTAGTCTCTGGAAACACCATATATTTT.